This passage covers 18 T cell receptor beta chains from one sample sequenced in a study of radiation and T cells in renal cell carcinoma. Time point given: blood 2 weeks post-SBRT. Treatment specified: 15 Gy SBRT to primary tumor, nephrectomy 4 weeks later. Sequencing used immunoSEQ multiplex PCR; TCRdb keeps in-frame clones, though not all of them. The table includes 160,000 or so clones, roughly 90% detected once. The input for sequencing was blood, taken from a patient whose treatment included radiotherapy and nephrectomy. Every receptor here comes from a woman between 50 and 59 years old with renal cell carcinoma.

CDR3 in amino acids: CASSPRGTAYEQYF. CDR3 DNA sequence: TGTGCCAGCAGCCCTAGAGGGACAGCCTACGAGCAGTACTTC. V gene TRBV11-3 combines with J gene TRBJ2-7; 7 bases match TRBD1. J gave up 2 bases and V 5 bases, and 6 bases lay outside the gene matches. This CDR3 has 14 amino acids. Germline CDR1 is SGHNT and CDR2 is YENEEA.

V gene TRBV6-5 combines with J gene TRBJ1-1; maybe TRBD1 (5 bases). Looked up from germline, CDR1 is MNHEY and CDR2 is SVGAGI. This CDR3 is 14 amino acids long. With 4 bases removed from V and 11 bases from J, the gap between germline ends came to 20 bases. CDR3 sequence reads: CASSLPGPEKLAFF. The CDR3 bases are TGTGCCAGCAGTTTGCCGGGGCCCGAAAAGCTGGCTTTCTTT.

The chain employs TRBV5-1 and TRBJ1-1; 9 bases fit TRBD1. V shed 0 bases and J 5 bases; nucleotides not matched to a gene: 8. Germline V gene data show CDR1 as SGHRS and CDR2 as YFSETQ. This CDR3 has 16 amino acids. The CDR3: CASSLVYRGRQTEAFF. Written as DNA, the CDR3 is TGCGCCAGCAGCTTGGTGTACAGGGGGCGTCAGACTGAAGCTTTCTTT.

The chain joins TRBV7-2 to TRBJ2-5; unclear D gene. The germline gives CDR1 SGHTA, CDR2 FQGNSA. The CDR3 contains 12 residues. V gave up 2 bases and J gave up 7 bases, with 8 bases separating them. The CDR3 nucleotides are TGTGCCAGCAGCTTATGGACGGTGACCCAGTACTTC. Translating gives CASSLWTVTQYF.

This clone was detected once. The chain is built from TRBV5-8 and TRBJ2-7; 9 bases align to TRBD1. The CDR3 covers 14 residues. V lost 4 bases and J lost 3; bases outside the gene matches: 5. Germline loops: CDR1 SGHTS, CDR2 YDEGEE. The CDR3 region is CASSGGQGLYEQYF. The DNA for the CDR3 is TGTGCCAGCAGCGGGGGACAGGGCCTCTACGAGCAGTACTTC.

Only a few counts were recorded for this clone. The chain uses TRBV19 and TRBJ2-7; D unresolved. V was shortened by 3 bases and J by 0 bases, with 12 bases between the two germline ends. The germline CDR1 and CDR2 sequences are LNHDA and SQIVND (reference sequence). The CDR3 runs 15 residues. CDR3 region: CASSISTFLSYEQYF. The CDR3 DNA is TGTGCCAGTAGTATCAGTACCTTCCTCTCCTACGAGCAGTACTTC.

V is TRBV7-2 and J is TRBJ1-5, with D unclear. The germline V gene has CDR1 SGHTA and CDR2 FQGNSA. V lost 5 bases, J lost 4 bases, and 15 bases lay in between. This CDR3 has 15 residues. CDR3 in amino acids: CASSPRTDFNQPQHF. In DNA, the CDR3 is TGTGCCAGCAGCCCAAGAACGGACTTTAATCAGCCCCAGCATTTT.

The gene calls are TRBV6-5 and TRBJ1-1; no definite D call. CDR1 is MNHEY, CDR2 SVGAGI, per germline. V was cut by 2 bases and J by 5 bases, with 15 bases left in between. CDR3 length: 15 residues. CDR3 sequence reads: CASSYAWGGRTEAFF. The CDR3 nucleotides are TGTGCCAGCAGTTACGCGTGGGGTGGGAGAACTGAAGCTTTCTTT.

CDR3 nucleotides: TGTGCCAGCAGGCTCGAGGCTAACTATGGCTACACCTTC. The encoded protein is CASRLEANYGYTF. The V gene is TRBV6-5, the J gene TRBJ1-2; unclear D gene. CDR3 length: 13 residues. Germline V gene lookup returns CDR1 MNHEY and CDR2 SVGAGI. Trimming cost V 6 bases and J 0 bases, with 8 bases left between them.

This clone was observed a few times. J is TRBJ1-1 and V is TRBV6-1; D unresolved. CDR1 and CDR2 from the germline V gene are MNHNS and SASEGT. V was shortened by 8 bases and J by 3 bases, with 10 bases between the two germline ends. The CDR3 length is 12 residues. CDR3 region: CASGRKDTEAFF. The CDR3 DNA sequence: TGTGCCAGCGGCAGGAAGGACACTGAAGCTTTCTTT.

The gene calls are TRBV6-1 and TRBJ1-1; possible D gene TRBD1, 6 bases. This CDR3 contains 15 residues. The germline V and J ends were trimmed by 6 bases and 4 bases, with 18 bases remaining between them. Germline CDR1 and CDR2: MNHNS and SASEGT. CDR3 nucleotide sequence: TGTGCCAGCAGAGTTTTTACACAGGGTGTCACTGAAGCTTTCTTT. This translates into CASRVFTQGVTEAFF.

The V and J genes are TRBV9 and TRBJ2-1, with unresolved D. The CDR3 is 14 amino acids. Trimming removed 5 bases at V and 5 bases at J, with 14 bases between. Per germline, CDR1 SGDLS and CDR2 YYNGEE. In nucleotides, the CDR3 is TGTGCCAGCAGTCGTAGCCAGGCGGACAATGAGCAGTTCTTC. This gives the protein CASSRSQADNEQFF.

The chain has TRBV5-1 and TRBJ1-3; no reliable D call. Germline V gene lookup returns CDR1 SGHRS and CDR2 YFSETQ. This CDR3 region has 14 residues. Trimming shortened V by 2 bases and J by 3 bases, and 9 bases separated the two germline ends. In DNA, the CDR3 is TGCGCCAGCAGCTTTGGGTCAGGTGGAAACACCATATATTTT. Encoded protein: CASSFGSGGNTIYF.

This clone was recorded only once. V and J are TRBV4-1 and TRBJ2-1; 10 bases line up with TRBD2. This CDR3 region has 16 residues. J lost 0 bases, V lost 6 bases, and 5 bases had no gene match. Germline V gene data show CDR1 as MGHRA and CDR2 as YSYEKL. CDR3 protein: CASSRLAGVSYNEQFF. CDR3 DNA sequence: TGCGCCAGCAGTCGGCTAGCGGGGGTCTCCTACAATGAGCAGTTCTTC.

Only a few counts were recorded for this clone. The genes are TRBV20-1 and TRBJ2-7; TRBD1 is a possible D gene (5 bases). The germline CDR1 and CDR2 sequences are DFQATT and SNEGSKA (reference sequence). CDR3 length: 11 residues. The CDR3 loop is CSAPRAYEQYF. The CDR3 DNA follows: TGCAGCGCCCCCAGGGCCTACGAGCAGTACTTC.

Notes on this clone: Other DNA sequences in the sample encode the same CDR3. The chain links TRBV5-1 to TRBJ2-5, with 11 bases aligning to TRBD2. After removal of 2 bases from V and 2 bases from J, the junction contained 5 bases not matched to a gene. Per the germline V gene, CDR1 is SGHRS and CDR2 is YFSETQ. CDR3 size: 16 residues. The CDR3 protein is CASSLSVAGGQETQYF. The CDR3 DNA sequence: TGCGCCAGCAGCTTAAGCGTAGCGGGGGGGCAAGAGACCCAGTACTTC.

This clone has a single count. The chain combines TRBV7-9 with TRBJ2-3; D is uncertain. Germline CDR1 SEHNR, CDR2 FQNEAQ (reference sequence). The CDR3 runs to 12 residues. V was pared by 5 bases and J by 5 bases, with 8 bases between. This chain's CDR3 is CASSPRKDTQYF. DNA for the CDR3: TGTGCCAGCAGCCCCCGGAAAGATACGCAGTATTTT.

This chain joins TRBV10-3 and TRBJ2-7; no definite D call. V was trimmed by 3 bases and J by 0 bases, leaving 6 bases between them. This CDR3 is built from 13 residues. Germline-derived CDR1 and CDR2 are ENHRY and SYGVKD. CDR3 nucleotides: TGTGCCATCAGTGACCCCGCCTCCTACGAGCAGTACTTC. As protein: CAISDPASYEQYF.